This T cell receptor beta chain was observed in a study of vaccination effects on CD4 cells after COVID-19. Across the whole study: Each participant was given two doses of one vaccine (BNT162b2 or mRNA-1273). Study results and caveats: Marked clonal contraction of both clone types appeared late after vaccination.

About this clone: Its cognate antigen is unknown.

Under the ViraFEST assay, PBMC were stimulated with viral peptide pools so that antigen-specific CD4+ T cells expanded. Sequencing was performed afterwards. Isolating CD4+ T cells followed ten to eleven days of culture. Nobody among the vaccine recipients had prior SARS-CoV-2 infection (nucleocapsid antibodies were negative). Cultures of under 2.5 million PBMC per well contained 9 to 10 IU/ml IL-2 plus 10 ug/ml peptides. On day 3 and again on day 7, half the medium was replaced with IL-2 medium. The CDR3 runs to 13 residues. The ends lost 4 bases at V and 4 bases at J; junction bases unmatched: 6. From germline, CDR1 is SQVTM and CDR2 ANQGSEA. Measured with immunoSEQ multiplex PCR; TCRdb has only the in-frame clones, and not every one. This table has some 60,000 clones, less than 85% appearing once.

This clonotype was obtained from a human donor who received a COVID-19 vaccine. The sequencing used CD4+ T cells from PBMCs cultured with HCoV-NL63 spike peptides, collected before COVID-19 vaccination. This rearrangement joins TRBV29-1 to TRBJ1-2; 7 nucleotides line up with TRBD1. The CDR3 here is CSVGTGLIYGYTF. The CDR3 DNA reads TGCAGCGTTGGGACAGGACTGATCTATGGCTACACCTTC. The whole variable domain, remainder taken from reference TRBV29-1 and TRBJ1-2, is SAVISQKPSRDICQRGTSLTIQCQVDSQVTMMFWYRQQPGQSLTLIATANQGSEATYESGFVIDKFPISRPNLTFSTLTVSNMSPEDSSIYLCSVGTGLIYGYTFGSGTRLTVV.